Shown below are 25 T cell receptor beta chains from a single sample sequenced in a study of tumor and adjacent non-tumor tissue in lung cancer. The library came from three nested PCR rounds adapted from ARM-PCR protocols. Each CDR3 protein gets one entry after TCRdb re-called the multiplex PCR reads with MiXCR. The sample consists of tens of thousands of distinct CDR3 sequences, 60% of them appearing once. The template was RNA from unsorted bulk tissue. What was sequenced was lung tumor tissue. Receptors originate from a man between 50 and 59 years old with non-small cell lung cancer.

This clonotype was counted ten times or more. J is TRBJ1-4 and V is TRBV29-1; D is possibly TRBD1 (5 bases). This CDR3 region has 14 residues. Germline CDR1 reads SQVTM; CDR2 reads ANQGSEA. The V and J ends lost 4 bases and 0 bases respectively, with 9 bases between them. The CDR3 reads CSVGDGTTNEKLFF. The CDR3 DNA reads TGCAGCGTTGGGGACGGTACAACTAATGAAAAACTGTTTTTT. Full variable domain (remainder filled in from reference TRBV29-1 and TRBJ1-4): SAVISQKPSRDICQRGTSLTIQCQVDSQVTMMFWYRQQPGQSLTLIATANQGSEATYESGFVIDKFPISRPNLTFSTLTVSNMSPEDSSIYLCSVGDGTTNEKLFFGSGTQLSVL.

About this clonotype: The junction does not match germline at one end; this may be a read error. The chain carries TRBV6-1 and TRBJ2-1, with D possibly TRBD1 on 5 matching bases. The length of the CDR3 is 11 residues. Germline lookup yields CDR1 MNHNS and CDR2 SASEGT. Written as DNA, the CDR3 is TGTGCCAACAGTGCACAGGACGAGCAGTTCTTC. Translated, it gives CANSAQDEQFF.

This clonotype occurred many times. The chain combines TRBV6-6 with TRBJ2-3; D ambiguous. Germline assignment: CDR1 MNHNY and CDR2 SVGAGI (reference sequence). Trimming took off 6 bases at V and 1 base at J, with 17 bases between the two ends. The CDR3 is 16 amino acids. The CDR3 DNA sequence: TGTGCCAGCAGGGACCAAGTGGGATCAGGCACAGATACGCAGTATTTT. Its protein is CASRDQVGSGTDTQYF.

This clonotype has only one observation. Sequence at one end of the junction differs from germline and may be a read error. The J gene is TRBJ2-1, the V gene TRBV11-2; tentative D call: TRBD2 (7 bases). The germline V gene encodes CDR1 SGHAT and CDR2 FQNNGV. The CDR3 extends over 15 amino acids. CDR3 sequence: CASSPSGGGGSEQFF. CDR3 DNA: TGCGCCAGCAGCCCTTCTGGCGGGGGCGGTAGTGAGCAGTTCTTC.

As regards this clonotype: It is likely a read error, because the conserved phenylalanine at the end of the CDR3 is missing. This chain uses TRBV4-1 with TRBJ2-7; maybe TRBD2 (6 bases). From germline, CDR1 is MGHRA and CDR2 YSYEKL. The CDR3 has 16 residues. CDR3 in DNA: TGCGCAAGCAGCCAAGATCCGCGGGGTCAGTCCTACGAGCAGTACCTC. This sequence encodes CASSQDPRGQSYEQYL.

A remark on this clonotype: The junction shows a germline mismatch at one end, possibly a read error. The chain recombines TRBV6-1 with TRBJ1-1, with D tentatively TRBD1 (6 bases). CDR3 length: 18 residues. Germline V lookup: CDR1 MNHNS, CDR2 SASEGT. The CDR3 nucleotides read TGTGCCAGCAGTCTCCGGGACACCCCTGGTATCTCGAACACTGAAGCTTTCTTC. Translating gives CASSLRDTPGISNTEAFF.

On this clonotype: One end of the junction varies from germline; a read error may be responsible. V is TRBV11-2 and J is TRBJ1-6; the D gene is possibly TRBD1 (6 bases). Looked up from germline, CDR1 is SGHAT and CDR2 is FQNNGV. This CDR3 has 17 amino acids. CDR3 nucleotides: TGTGCCAGCAGCCCCGAGGGGGGTACCTCCTATAATTCACTCCTCCACTTT. Translating it yields CASSPEGGTSYNSLLHF.

Comments on this clonotype: The conserved phenylalanine or tryptophan is not found at the CDR3 terminus, so this likely reflects a read error. The V call is TRBV5-4, the J call TRBJ2-5; D is undetermined. The ends were cut back, 3 bases at V and 3 bases at J, with 12 bases in the middle. The CDR3 has 14 residues. Germline CDR1 reads SGHNT; CDR2 reads YYREEE (reference sequence). The CDR3, as DNA: TGTGCCAGCAGCTCGGTGTGGGGTGAAGAGACCCAGTACGTC. This translates into CASSSVWGEETQYV.

The sample holds a few counts of this clonotype. V gene TRBV5-4 combines with J gene TRBJ2-3, with 8 bases that match TRBD2. CDR1 is SGHNT, CDR2 YYREEE, per germline (reference sequence). The CDR3 totals 15 residues. J gave up 0 bases and V 2 bases, and 2 bases lay outside the gene matches. CDR3 sequence: CASSLLAASTDTQYF. In DNA form, the CDR3 reads TGTGCCAGCAGCTTACTAGCGGCTAGCACAGATACGCAGTATTTT.

This clonotype was recorded at least ten times. V is TRBV7-9 and J is TRBJ1-4; TRBD1 aligns across 7 bases. The germline gives CDR1 SEHNR, CDR2 FQNEAQ (reference sequence). CDR3 size: 14 residues. The V gene end was trimmed by 5 bases and the J gene end by 13 bases; junction bases not matched to a gene: 13. CDR3 bases: TGTGCCAGCAGCCCACTTGCGGGACAGACAAGACTGTTTTTT. Translated, it gives CASSPLAGQTRLFF.

V and J are TRBV4-1 and TRBJ2-7, with D perhaps TRBD1 or TRBD2 (5 bases each). V shed 6 bases and J shed 3 bases, with 15 bases lying between them. The CDR3 covers 14 residues. The germline V gene has CDR1 MGHRA and CDR2 YSYEKL. CDR3 region: CASSLRDVRYEQYF. CDR3 nucleotide sequence: TGCGCCAGCAGTCTCCGGGACGTTCGCTACGAGCAGTACTTC.

Turning to this clonotype: The junction differs from germline at one of its ends, possibly a read error. CDR3 region: CASSTRQNVGSSLLHF. The CDR3 DNA sequence: TGTGCCAGTAGTACAAGACAGAACGTCGGCAGTTCACTCCTCCACTTT. The chain is built from TRBV19 and TRBJ1-6; maybe TRBD1 (5 bases). CDR1 LNHDA and CDR2 SQIVND come from the germline V gene (reference sequence). This CDR3 region has 16 residues.

This clonotype was counted a single time. The DNA of the CDR3 is TGTGCCAGCAGCCCACACGGGGAAGGGGCCAAAAACATTCAGTACTTC. Encoded protein: CASSPHGEGAKNIQYF. The chain is built from TRBV5-4 and TRBJ2-4; D is perhaps TRBD2 (5 bases). V lost 4 bases, J lost 1 base, and 15 bases lay in between. The CDR3 is made up of 16 amino acids. The germline V gene encodes CDR1 SGHNT and CDR2 YYREEE (reference sequence).

The CDR3 protein is CATSSFYNEQFF. The CDR3 DNA reads as TGTGCCACCAGCTCTTTCTACAATGAGCAGTTCTTC. This sequence joins TRBV19 and TRBJ2-1; no clear D gene. Trimming left V 10 bases short and J 3 bases short, with 10 bases between. The CDR3 consists of 12 residues. Germline CDR1 reads LNHDA; CDR2 reads SQIVND (reference sequence).

This clonotype is large. The chain employs TRBV4-1 and TRBJ1-5; TRBD1 matches at 11 bases. The CDR3 contains 15 residues. Germline values: CDR1 MGHRA, CDR2 YSYEKL. With V trimmed by 2 bases and J by 8 bases, 5 bases remained unmatched. The CDR3 DNA sequence: TGCGCCAGCAGCCAACGGACAGGGGGCTTTAAGCCCCAGCATTTT. Translated, it gives CASSQRTGGFKPQHF.

The chain employs TRBV11-2 and TRBJ2-7; possibly TRBD1 or TRBD2 for D (5 bases each). Looked up from germline, CDR1 is SGHAT and CDR2 is FQNNGV. The germline V and J ends were trimmed by 0 bases and 5 bases, with 11 bases remaining between them. CDR3 size: 14 residues. CDR3 sequence: CASSLDWDLNEQYF. The CDR3, as DNA: TGTGCCAGCAGCTTAGACTGGGACCTGAACGAGCAGTACTTC.

About this clonotype: A read error may account for a junction end that differs from germline. The V gene is TRBV28, the J gene TRBJ1-3; D not certain. The CDR3 has 13 residues. The germline V gene has CDR1 MDHEN and CDR2 SYDVKM. CDR3 nucleotides: TGTGTCAGCAGTTTAAACCAGGGAAACACCATATATTTT. Protein sequence: CVSSLNQGNTIYF.

This clonotype was counted once. No conserved phenylalanine or tryptophan ends this CDR3, so it is likely a read error. The genes are TRBV6-2 or TRBV6-3 and TRBJ2-3, with 9 positions matching TRBD2. J gave up 10 bases and V 7 bases, and 12 bases lay outside the gene matches. The CDR3 loop spans 14 amino acids. Germline loops: CDR1 MNHEY, CDR2 SVGEGT. The CDR3 bases are TGTGCCAGCAAATCTAGCGGGGACGAGTATGCGCAGTATTAT. Amino acid sequence: CASKSSGDEYAQYY.

Notes on this clonotype: Sequence at one end of the junction differs from germline and may be a read error. This chain links TRBV6-1 with TRBJ1-6; tentative D call: TRBD1 (6 bases). Germline V gene lookup returns CDR1 MNHNS and CDR2 SASEGT. This CDR3 contains 14 residues. CDR3 in DNA: TGTGCCAGCAGTGCGTGGACAGCCAATCCACCCCTCCGCTTT. Its translation is CASSAWTANPPLRF.

In regard to this clonotype: A single base separates this from a much larger clone, so it may be a read error. For the CDR3, the DNA is TGTGCCAGCAGCCATCGGACAAGGATCACTGAAGCTTTCTTT. This codes for CASSHRTRITEAFF. The chain uses TRBV14 and TRBJ1-1; a possible D gene is TRBD1 (5 bases). The CDR3 sequence is 14 residues long. V was shortened by 3 bases and J by 4 bases, with 12 bases between the two germline ends. In germline, CDR1 is SGHDN, CDR2 FVKESK.

This chain links TRBV12-3 or TRBV12-4 with TRBJ2-1; the match to TRBD2 covers 14 bases. The CDR3 loop spans 14 amino acids. Trimming took 7 bases from V and 7 from J; bases not matched to a gene: 3. CDR3 in DNA: TGTGCCAGCACCGGGACTAGCGGGAGAAATGAGCAGTTCTTC. Its translation is CASTGTSGRNEQFF.

The rearrangement joins TRBV11-2 to TRBJ1-1; D not resolved. The CDR3 totals 10 residues. Germline CDR1 and CDR2: SGHAT and FQNNGV. Trimming took off 10 bases at V and 5 bases at J, with 8 bases between the two ends. CDR3 sequence: CATSLTEAFF. CDR3 coding DNA: TGTGCCACCTCTTTAACTGAAGCTTTCTTT.

The chain recombines TRBV11-3 with TRBJ2-3; no firm D call. The germline CDR1 and CDR2 sequences are SGHNT and YENEEA. Trimming took 0 bases from V and 2 from J, leaving 9 bases between them. The length of the CDR3 is 15 residues. As DNA, the CDR3 is TGTGCCAGCAGCTTAGAAGTGCGTAACACAGATACGCAGTATTTT. Translating gives CASSLEVRNTDTQYF.

This clonotype was found once. This sequence may be a read error, since a much larger clone differs from it by one base. Since the CDR3 does not end with the conserved phenylalanine or tryptophan, this likely comes from a read error. The rearrangement joins TRBV5-1 to TRBJ2-5; D may be TRBD2 (5 bases). The CDR3 is 15 residues long. Germline loops: CDR1 SGHRS, CDR2 YFSETQ. V was cut by 1 base and J by 7 bases, with 17 bases left in between. This CDR3 is CASSLLGPGSGTQYV. CDR3 bases: TGCGCCAGCAGCTTGCTCGGTCCGGGATCAGGGACCCAGTACGTC.

This clonotype counts as medium-sized. The chain joins TRBV11-2 to TRBJ1-4; 11 bases align to TRBD1. CDR1 and CDR2 (germline): SGHAT, FQNNGV. The length of the CDR3 is 17 residues. V was pared by 5 bases and J by 1 base, with 6 bases of the junction left unmatched. The CDR3 DNA reads TGTGCCAGCAGCCTTGGACAGGGGGCTTTAACTAATGAAAAACTGTTTTTT. It encodes CASSLGQGALTNEKLFF.